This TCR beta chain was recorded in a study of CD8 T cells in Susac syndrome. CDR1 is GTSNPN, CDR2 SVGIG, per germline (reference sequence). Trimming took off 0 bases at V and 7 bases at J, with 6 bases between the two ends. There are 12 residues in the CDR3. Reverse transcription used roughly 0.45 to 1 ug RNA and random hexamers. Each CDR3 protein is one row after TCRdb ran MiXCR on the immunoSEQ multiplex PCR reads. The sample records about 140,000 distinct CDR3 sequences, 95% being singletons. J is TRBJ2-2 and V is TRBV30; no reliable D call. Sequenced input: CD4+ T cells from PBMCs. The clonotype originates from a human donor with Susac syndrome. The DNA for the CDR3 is TGTGCCTGGAGTGTACTCCTCGGGGAGCTGTTTTTT. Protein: CAWSVLLGELFF.